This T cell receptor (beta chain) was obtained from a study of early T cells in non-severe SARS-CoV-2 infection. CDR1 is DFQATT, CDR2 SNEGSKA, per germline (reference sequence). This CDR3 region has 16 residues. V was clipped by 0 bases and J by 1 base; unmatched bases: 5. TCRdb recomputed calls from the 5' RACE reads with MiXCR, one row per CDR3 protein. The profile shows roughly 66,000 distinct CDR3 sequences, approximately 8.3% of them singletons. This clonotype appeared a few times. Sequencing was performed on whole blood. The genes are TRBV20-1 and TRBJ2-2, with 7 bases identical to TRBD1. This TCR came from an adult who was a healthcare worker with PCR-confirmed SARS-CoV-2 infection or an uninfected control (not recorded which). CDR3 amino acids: CSARDVRTGNTGELFF. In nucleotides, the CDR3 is TGCAGTGCTAGAGATGTCAGGACAGGGAACACCGGGGAGCTGTTTTTT.